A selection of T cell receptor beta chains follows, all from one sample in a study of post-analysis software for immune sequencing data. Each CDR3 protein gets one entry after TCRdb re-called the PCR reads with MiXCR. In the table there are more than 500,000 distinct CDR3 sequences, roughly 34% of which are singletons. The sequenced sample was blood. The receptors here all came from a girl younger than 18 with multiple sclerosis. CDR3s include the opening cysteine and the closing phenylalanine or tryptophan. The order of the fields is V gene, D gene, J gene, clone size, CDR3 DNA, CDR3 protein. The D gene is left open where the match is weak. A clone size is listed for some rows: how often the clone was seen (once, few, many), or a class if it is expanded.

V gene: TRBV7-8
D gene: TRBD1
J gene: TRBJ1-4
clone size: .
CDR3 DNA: TGTGCCAGCAGCTTTAGAGGGGGCGGTGAAAAACTGTTTTTT
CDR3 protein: CASSFRGGGEKLFF

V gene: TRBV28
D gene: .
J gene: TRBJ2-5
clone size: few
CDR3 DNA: TGTGCCAGCAGTTTTGGCGGGGTGGAGACCCAGTACTTC
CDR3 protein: CASSFGGVETQYF

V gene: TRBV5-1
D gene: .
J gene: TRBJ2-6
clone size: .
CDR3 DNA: TGCGCCAGCAGCTTGGAGGGTGGTATTGGAGGGGCCAACGTCCTGACTTTC
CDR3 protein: CASSLEGGIGGANVLTF

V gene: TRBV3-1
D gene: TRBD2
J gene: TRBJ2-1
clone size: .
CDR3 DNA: TGTGCCAGCAGCCAAGAGGGGCTAGCGGCGTTCACCTACAATGAGCAGTTCTTC
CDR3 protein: CASSQEGLAAFTYNEQFF

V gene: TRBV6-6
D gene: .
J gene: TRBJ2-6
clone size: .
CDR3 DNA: TGTGCCAGCATCCTGTCGGACTCTGGGGCCAACGTCCTGACTTTC
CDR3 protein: CASILSDSGANVLTF

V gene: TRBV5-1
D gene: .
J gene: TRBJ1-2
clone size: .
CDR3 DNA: TGCGCCAGCGAAGCTGGGACAACTTCGGGCTATGGCTACACCTTC
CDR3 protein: CASEAGTTSGYGYTF

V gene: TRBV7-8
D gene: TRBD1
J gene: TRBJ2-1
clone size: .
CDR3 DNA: TGTGCCAGCAGCACTTTAGGAGGGACAGGGCTGGACAATGAGCAGTTCTTC
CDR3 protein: CASSTLGGTGLDNEQFF

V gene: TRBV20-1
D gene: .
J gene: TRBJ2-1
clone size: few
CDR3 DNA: TGCAGTGCTAGACTCCAGTCTGCCGGTAATGAGCAGTTCTTC
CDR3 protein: CSARLQSAGNEQFF

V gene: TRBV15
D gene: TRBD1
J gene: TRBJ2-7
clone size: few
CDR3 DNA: TGTGCCACCAGCTCGCCGGGACAGACCTACGAGCAGTACTTC
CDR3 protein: CATSSPGQTYEQYF

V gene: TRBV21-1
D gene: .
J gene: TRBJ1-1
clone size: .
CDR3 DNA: TGTGCCAGCAGCAAGCAGGGAATGAAGAGGCAACCCCCTGAAGCTTTCTTT
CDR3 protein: CASSKQGMKRQPPEAFF

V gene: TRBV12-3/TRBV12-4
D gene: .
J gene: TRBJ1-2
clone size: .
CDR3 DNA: TGTGCCAGCAGTTTAGGGGAGTCATTATATGGCTACACCTTC
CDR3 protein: CASSLGESLYGYTF

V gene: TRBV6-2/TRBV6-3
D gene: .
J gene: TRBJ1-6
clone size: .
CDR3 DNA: TGTGCCAGCAGTTCCCAACCTAATTCACCCCTCCACTTT
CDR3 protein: CASSSQPNSPLHF

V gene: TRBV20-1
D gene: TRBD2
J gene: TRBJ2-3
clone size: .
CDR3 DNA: TGCAGTGCAGGGACTAGCGGTCTCCCCTCTAGCACAGATACGCAGTATTTT
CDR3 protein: CSAGTSGLPSSTDTQYF

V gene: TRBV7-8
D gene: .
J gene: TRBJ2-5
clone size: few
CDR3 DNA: TGTGCCAGCAGCTTACCAGGGCACCAAGAGACCCAGTACTTC
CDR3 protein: CASSLPGHQETQYF

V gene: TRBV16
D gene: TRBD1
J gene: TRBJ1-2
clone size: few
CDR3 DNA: TGTGCCAGCAGCCAATCGGCAGGGGGAAGTACTAACTATGGCTACACCTTC
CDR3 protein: CASSQSAGGSTNYGYTF

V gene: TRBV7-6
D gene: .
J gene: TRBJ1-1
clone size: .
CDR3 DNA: TGTGCCAGCAGCTTAGGGGGGGCAGCCACTAAAGCTTTCTTT
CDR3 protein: CASSLGGAATKAFF

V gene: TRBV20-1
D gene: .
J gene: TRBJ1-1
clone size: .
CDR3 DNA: TGCAGTGCTAGAGATACGGGACGAGGAGGGGCTTTCTTT
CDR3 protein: CSARDTGRGGAFF

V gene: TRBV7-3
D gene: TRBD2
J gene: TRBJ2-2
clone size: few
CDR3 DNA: TGTGCCAGCAGCTACGGGACTAGGGGCGGGGAGCTGTTTTTT
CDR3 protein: CASSYGTRGGELFF

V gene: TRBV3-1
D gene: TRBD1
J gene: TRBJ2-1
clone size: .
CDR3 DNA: TGTGCCAGCAGCCAAACCCAGGGGCTTACGGGACAGCGATACAATGAGCAGTTCTTC
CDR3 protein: CASSQTQGLTGQRYNEQFF

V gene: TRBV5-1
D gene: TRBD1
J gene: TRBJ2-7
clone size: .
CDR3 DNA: TGCGCCAGCAGCCCAAGACAGGGAACCCCCTACGAGCAGTACTTC
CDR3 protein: CASSPRQGTPYEQYF

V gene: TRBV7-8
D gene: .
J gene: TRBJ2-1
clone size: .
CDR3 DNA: TGTGCCAGCAGCTCCTCCCCGGACGGAGGTGAGCAGTTCTTC
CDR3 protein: CASSSSPDGGEQFF

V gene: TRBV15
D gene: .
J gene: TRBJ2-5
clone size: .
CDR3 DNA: TGTGCCACCAGCAGAGAATCAATCACCGATGGGGAGACCCAGTACTTC
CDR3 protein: CATSRESITDGETQYF

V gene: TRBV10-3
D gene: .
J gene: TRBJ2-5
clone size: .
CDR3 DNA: TGTGCCATCGCCGAGGGGAATCAAGAGGCCCAGTACTTC
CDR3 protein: CAIAEGNQEAQYF

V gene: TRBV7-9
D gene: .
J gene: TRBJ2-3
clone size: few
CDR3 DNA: TGTGCCAGCAGCTTAGGGCAGGCTCGGGATACGCAGTATTTT
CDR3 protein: CASSLGQARDTQYF

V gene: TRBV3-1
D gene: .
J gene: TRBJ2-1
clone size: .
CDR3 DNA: TGTGCCAGCAGCCAAACAGGGTTTGATGAGCAGTTCTTC
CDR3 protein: CASSQTGFDEQFF

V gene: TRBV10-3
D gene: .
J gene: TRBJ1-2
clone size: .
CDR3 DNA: TGTGTCATCAGGTCGACAGAGTATGGCTACACCTTC
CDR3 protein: CVIRSTEYGYTF

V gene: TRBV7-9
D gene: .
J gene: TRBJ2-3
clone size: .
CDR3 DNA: TGTGCCAGCAGTAACGCCGGGGCGCCAGATACGCAGTATTTT
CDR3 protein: CASSNAGAPDTQYF

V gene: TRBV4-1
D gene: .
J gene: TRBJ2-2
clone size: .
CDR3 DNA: TGCGCCAGCAGCCAAGGTGGCACCGGGGAGCTGTTTTTT
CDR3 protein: CASSQGGTGELFF

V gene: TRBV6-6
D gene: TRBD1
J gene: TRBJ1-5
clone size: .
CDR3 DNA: TGTGCCAGCAGTTACTCTTCGGGACAGAATCAGCCCCAGCATTTT
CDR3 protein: CASSYSSGQNQPQHF

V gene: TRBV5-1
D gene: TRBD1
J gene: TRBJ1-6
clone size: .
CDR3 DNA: TGCGCCAGCAGCGCTGGGACAGCCCCTAATTCACCCCTCCACTTT
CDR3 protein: CASSAGTAPNSPLHF

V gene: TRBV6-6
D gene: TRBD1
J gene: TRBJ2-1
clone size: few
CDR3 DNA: TGTGCCAGCACCCTCGGGGACAGGTTGTACAATGAGCAGTTCTTC
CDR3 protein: CASTLGDRLYNEQFF

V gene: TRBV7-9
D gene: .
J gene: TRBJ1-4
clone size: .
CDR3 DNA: TGTGCCAGCCTCCGCGCAACTAATGAAAAACTGTTTTTT
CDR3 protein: CASLRATNEKLFF

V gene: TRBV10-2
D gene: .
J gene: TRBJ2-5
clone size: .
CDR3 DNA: TGCGCCAGCAGTGCTCCAGAAAGGGAGACCCAGTACTTC
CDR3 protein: CASSAPERETQYF

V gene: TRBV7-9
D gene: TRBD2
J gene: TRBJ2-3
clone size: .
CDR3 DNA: TGTGCCAGCAGCTTAGCCCTGGGACTAGCGGGAGGGCCTACAGATACGCAGTATTTT
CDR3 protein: CASSLALGLAGGPTDTQYF

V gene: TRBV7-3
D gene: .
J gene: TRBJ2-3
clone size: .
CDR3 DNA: TGTGCCAGCAGCCCACAGGGGACTGTGGGCACAGATACGCAGTATTTT
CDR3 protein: CASSPQGTVGTDTQYF

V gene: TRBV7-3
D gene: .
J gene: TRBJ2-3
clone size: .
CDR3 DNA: TGTGCCAGCAGTTCAAGCAGGGATACGCAGTATTTT
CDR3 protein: CASSSSRDTQYF

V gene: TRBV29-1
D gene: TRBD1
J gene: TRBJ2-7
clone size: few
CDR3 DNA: TGCAGCGTTGTCAGAGGGACAGGGTACAACGAGCAGTACTTC
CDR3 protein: CSVVRGTGYNEQYF

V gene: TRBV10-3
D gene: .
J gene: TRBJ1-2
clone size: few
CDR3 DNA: TGTGCCATCAGCCGGGGCTGGGGCTACACCTTC
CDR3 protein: CAISRGWGYTF

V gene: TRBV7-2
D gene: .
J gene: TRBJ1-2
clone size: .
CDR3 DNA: TGTGCCAGCAGCTTAATCAGGGATGGCTACACCTTC
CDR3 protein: CASSLIRDGYTF

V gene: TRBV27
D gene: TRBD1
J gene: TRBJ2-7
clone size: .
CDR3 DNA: TGTGCCAGCAGACCGATTCCCGGGACAGGGGAGGACGAGCAGTACTTC
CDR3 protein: CASRPIPGTGEDEQYF

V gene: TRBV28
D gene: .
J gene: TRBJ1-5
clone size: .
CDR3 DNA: TGTGCCAGCAGGTCCTCTCAACAGGGATCCAATCAGCCCCAGCATTTT
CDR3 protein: CASRSSQQGSNQPQHF

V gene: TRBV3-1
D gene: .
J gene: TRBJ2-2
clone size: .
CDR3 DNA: TGTGCCAGCAGCCAAGAATTGGCCTTGAACACCGGGGAGCTGTTTTTT
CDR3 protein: CASSQELALNTGELFF

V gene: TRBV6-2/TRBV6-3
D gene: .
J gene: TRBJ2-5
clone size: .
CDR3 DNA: TGTGCCAGCAGTTGGGTCACAACAGGGATACAAGAGACCCAGTACTTC
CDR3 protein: CASSWVTTGIQETQYF

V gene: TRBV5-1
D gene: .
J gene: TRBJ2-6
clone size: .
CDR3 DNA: TGCGCCAGCAGCTTGAACAGTCCACTCTCAGGGGCCAACGTCCTGACTTTC
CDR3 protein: CASSLNSPLSGANVLTF

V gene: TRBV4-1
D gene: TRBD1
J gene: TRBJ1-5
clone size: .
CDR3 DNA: TGCGCCAGCAGCCGGGAGGGGGACAGCGAGAATTATAGCAATCAGCTCCAGCATTTT
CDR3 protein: CASSREGDSENYSNQLQHF

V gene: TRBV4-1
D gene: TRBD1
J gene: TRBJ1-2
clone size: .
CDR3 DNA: TGCGCCAGCAGCCAAGTATCGACAGGGGGCAATGGCTACACCTTC
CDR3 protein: CASSQVSTGGNGYTF

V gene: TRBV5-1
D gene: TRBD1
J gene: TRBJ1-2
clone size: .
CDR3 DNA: TGCGCCAGCAGCTTGGGACAGGGCTTCTATGGCTACACCTTC
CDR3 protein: CASSLGQGFYGYTF

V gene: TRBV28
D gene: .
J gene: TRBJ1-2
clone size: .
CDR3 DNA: TGTGCCAGCAGCCTGGGAGGGGAGTTACTTGGCTACACCTTC
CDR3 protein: CASSLGGELLGYTF

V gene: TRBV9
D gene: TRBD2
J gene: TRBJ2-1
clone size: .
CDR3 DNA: TGTGCCAGCAGCTCCGACGTAATCGCCGGGGGGGCGGGTTTTGGGAATGAGCAGTTCTTC
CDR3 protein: CASSSDVIAGGAGFGNEQFF

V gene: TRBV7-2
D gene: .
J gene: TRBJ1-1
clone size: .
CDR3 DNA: TGTGCCAGCAGCGCTAGAACTGCTAACACTGAAGCTTTCTTT
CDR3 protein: CASSARTANTEAFF

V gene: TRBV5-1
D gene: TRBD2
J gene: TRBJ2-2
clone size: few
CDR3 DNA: TGCGCCAGCAGCTTGCCCGGGACTAGCTCCGGGGAGCTGTTTTTT
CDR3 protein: CASSLPGTSSGELFF

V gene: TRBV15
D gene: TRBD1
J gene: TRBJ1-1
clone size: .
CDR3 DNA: TGTGCCACCAGCAGACCCCCGGACAGGGTTAACACTGAAGCTTTCTTT
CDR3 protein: CATSRPPDRVNTEAFF

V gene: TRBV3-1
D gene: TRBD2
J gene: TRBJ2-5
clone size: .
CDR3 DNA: TGTGCCAGCAGCCAGGTTTCAGGGGAGCCTAGCGGGGGCTTCCAAGAGACCCAGTACTTC
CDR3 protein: CASSQVSGEPSGGFQETQYF

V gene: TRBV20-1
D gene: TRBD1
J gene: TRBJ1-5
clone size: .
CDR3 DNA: TGCAGTGCTAGAGCAATAAAGACAGGGGATAGCAATCAGCCCCAGCATTTT
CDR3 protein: CSARAIKTGDSNQPQHF